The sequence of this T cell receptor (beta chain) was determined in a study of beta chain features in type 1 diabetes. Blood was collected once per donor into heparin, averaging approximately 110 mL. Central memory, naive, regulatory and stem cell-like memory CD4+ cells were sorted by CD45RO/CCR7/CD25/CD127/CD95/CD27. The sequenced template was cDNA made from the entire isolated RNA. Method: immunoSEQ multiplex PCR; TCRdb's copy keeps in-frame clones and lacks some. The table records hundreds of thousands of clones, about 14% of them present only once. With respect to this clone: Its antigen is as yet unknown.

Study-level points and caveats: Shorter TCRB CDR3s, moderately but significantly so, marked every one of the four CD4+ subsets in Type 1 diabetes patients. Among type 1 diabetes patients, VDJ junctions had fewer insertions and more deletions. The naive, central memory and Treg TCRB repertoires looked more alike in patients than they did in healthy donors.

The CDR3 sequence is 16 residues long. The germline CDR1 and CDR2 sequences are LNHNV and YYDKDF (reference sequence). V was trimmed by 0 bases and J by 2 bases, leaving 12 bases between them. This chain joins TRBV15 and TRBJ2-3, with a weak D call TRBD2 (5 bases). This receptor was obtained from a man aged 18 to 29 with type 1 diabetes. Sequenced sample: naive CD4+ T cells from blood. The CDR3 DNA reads TGTGCCACCAGCAGAGATATCCAGCGGTACACAGATACGCAGTATTTT. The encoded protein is CATSRDIQRYTDTQYF.